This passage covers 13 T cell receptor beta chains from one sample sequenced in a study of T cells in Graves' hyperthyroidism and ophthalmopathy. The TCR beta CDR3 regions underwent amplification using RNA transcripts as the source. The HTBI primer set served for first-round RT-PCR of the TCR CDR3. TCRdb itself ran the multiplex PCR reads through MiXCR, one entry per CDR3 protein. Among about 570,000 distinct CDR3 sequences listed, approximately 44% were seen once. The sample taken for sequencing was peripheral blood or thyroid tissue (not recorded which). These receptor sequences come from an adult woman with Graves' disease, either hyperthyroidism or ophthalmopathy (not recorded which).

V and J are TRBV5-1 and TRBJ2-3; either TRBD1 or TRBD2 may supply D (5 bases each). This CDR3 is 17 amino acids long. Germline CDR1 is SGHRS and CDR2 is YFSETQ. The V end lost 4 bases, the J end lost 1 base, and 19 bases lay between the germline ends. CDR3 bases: TGCGCCAGCAGCCCCCCGGACAATCGGGGTGGCACAGATACGCAGTATTTT. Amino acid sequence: CASSPPDNRGGTDTQYF.

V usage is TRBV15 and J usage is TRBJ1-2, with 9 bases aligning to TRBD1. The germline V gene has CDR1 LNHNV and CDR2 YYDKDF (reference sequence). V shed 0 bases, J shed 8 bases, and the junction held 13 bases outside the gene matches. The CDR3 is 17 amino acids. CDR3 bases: TGTGCCACCAGCAGAGATTTAACTGGACAGGGGATCGGCGGCTACACCTTC. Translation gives CATSRDLTGQGIGGYTF. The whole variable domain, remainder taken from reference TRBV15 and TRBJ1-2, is DAMVIQNPRYQVTQFGKPVTLSCSQTLNHNVMYWYQQKSSQAPKLLFHYYDKDFNNEADTPDNFQSRRPNTSFCFLDIRSPGLGDTAMYLCATSRDLTGQGIGGYTFGSGTRLTVV.

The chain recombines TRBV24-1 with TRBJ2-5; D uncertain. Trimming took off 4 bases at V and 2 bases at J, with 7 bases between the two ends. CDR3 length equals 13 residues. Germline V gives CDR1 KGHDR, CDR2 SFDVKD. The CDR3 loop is CATSEVGQETQYF. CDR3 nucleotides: TGTGCCACCAGTGAGGTCGGGCAAGAGACCCAGTACTTC.

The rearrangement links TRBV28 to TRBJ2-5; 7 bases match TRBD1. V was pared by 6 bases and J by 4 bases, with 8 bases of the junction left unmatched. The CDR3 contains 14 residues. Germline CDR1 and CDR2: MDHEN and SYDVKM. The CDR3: CASSMGQPRETQYF. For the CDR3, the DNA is TGTGCCAGCAGCATGGGACAGCCGCGAGAGACCCAGTACTTC.

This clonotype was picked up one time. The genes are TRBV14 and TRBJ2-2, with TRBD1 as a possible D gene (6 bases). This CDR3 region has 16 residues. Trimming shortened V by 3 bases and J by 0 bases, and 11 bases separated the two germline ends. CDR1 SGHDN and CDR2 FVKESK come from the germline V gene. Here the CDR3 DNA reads TGTGCCAGCAGCCACGGACAGTCGACGAACACCGGGGAGCTGTTTTTT. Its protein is CASSHGQSTNTGELFF.

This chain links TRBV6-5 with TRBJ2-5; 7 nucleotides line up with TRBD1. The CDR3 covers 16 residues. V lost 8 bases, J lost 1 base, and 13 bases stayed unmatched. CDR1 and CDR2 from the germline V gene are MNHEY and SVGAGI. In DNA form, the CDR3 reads TGTGCCAGCCGTCCCACCGCTTCAGGGGGCCAAGAGACCCAGTACTTC. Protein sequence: CASRPTASGGQETQYF.

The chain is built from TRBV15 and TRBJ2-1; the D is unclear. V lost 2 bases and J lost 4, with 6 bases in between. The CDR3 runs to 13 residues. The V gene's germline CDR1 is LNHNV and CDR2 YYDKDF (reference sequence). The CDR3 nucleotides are TGTGCCACCAGCAGACGCACTTACAATGAGCAGTTCTTC. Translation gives CATSRRTYNEQFF.

CDR3 DNA: TGTGCCAGCAGGACACAGGGGGTCCGTGGGGCCCAGTACTTC. This codes for CASRTQGVRGAQYF. This chain connects TRBV2 to TRBJ2-5, with 8 bases aligning to TRBD1. The V gene end was trimmed by 6 bases and the J gene end by 9 bases; junction bases not matched to a gene: 12. The CDR3 consists of 14 residues. In germline, CDR1 is SNHLY, CDR2 FYNNEI.

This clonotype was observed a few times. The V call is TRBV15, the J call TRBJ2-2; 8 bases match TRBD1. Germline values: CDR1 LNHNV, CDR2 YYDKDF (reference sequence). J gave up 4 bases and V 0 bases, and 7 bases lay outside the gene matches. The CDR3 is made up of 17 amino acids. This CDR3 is CATSRDFGTGGTGELFF. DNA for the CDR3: TGTGCCACCAGCAGAGATTTCGGGACAGGTGGCACCGGGGAGCTGTTTTTT.

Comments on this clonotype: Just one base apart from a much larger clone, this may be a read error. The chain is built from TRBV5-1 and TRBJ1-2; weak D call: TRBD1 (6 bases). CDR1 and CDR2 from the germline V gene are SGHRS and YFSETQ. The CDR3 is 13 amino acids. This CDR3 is CASSLDRVNGHTF. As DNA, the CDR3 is TGCGCCAGCAGCTTGGACAGGGTAAATGGCCACACCTTC.

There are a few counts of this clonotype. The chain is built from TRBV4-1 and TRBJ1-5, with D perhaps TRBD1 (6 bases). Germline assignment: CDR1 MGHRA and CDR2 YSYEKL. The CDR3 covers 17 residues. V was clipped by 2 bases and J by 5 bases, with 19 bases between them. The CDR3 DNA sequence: TGCGCCAGCAGCCAACTCCCGGGGGGCTTTTCATATCAGCCCCAGCATTTT. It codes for CASSQLPGGFSYQPQHF.

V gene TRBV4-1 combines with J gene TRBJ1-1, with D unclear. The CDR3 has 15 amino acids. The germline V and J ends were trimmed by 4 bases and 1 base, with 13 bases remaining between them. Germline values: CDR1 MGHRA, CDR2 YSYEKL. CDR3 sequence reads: CASSPDKSPNTEAFF. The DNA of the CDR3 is TGCGCCAGCAGCCCAGATAAGAGCCCGAACACTGAAGCTTTCTTT.

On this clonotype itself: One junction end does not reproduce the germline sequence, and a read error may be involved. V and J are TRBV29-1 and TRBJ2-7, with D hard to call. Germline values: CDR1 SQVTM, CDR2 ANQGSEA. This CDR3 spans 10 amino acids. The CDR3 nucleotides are TGCAGCGTGCTTCTAGTCGAGCCGCACTTC. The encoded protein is CSVLLVEPHF.